This T cell receptor beta chain was identified in a study of lymphopenia after photon versus proton radiotherapy. Study findings and constraints: Better survival with proton therapy was suggested as possible, not demonstrated.

Germline lookup yields CDR1 MNHEY and CDR2 SMNVEV (reference sequence). The CDR3 totals 17 residues. V was cut by 3 bases and J by 5 bases, with 19 bases left in between. The assay was immunoSEQ multiplex PCR, and TCRdb's table has in-frame clones only and misses some. The profile covers 22,000 or so clones, with 92% appearing a single time and about a tenth taken by the ten largest. Comments on this clone: Its specificity is unknown.

The J gene is TRBJ2-2, the V gene TRBV27; a weak D match, TRBD2 (6 bases). Here the sequenced sample was peripheral blood, taken from a patient treated with proton-based radiotherapy. The sequence was collected from a woman in her 70s with pancreatic cancer. Some clones in this sample may be carry-over from other donors' samples. Here the CDR3 DNA reads TGTGCCAGCAGTTTTGGACTTGACCGGGCGGGAACCGGGGAGCTGTTTTTT. It yields the protein CASSFGLDRAGTGELFF.